Presented here are 17 T cell receptor beta chains from one specimen sequenced in a study of CD8 T cells in ankylosing spondylitis. Study observations and caveats: Seemingly distinctive of ankylosing spondylitis blood was a TCR beta motif formed by eight highly homologous variants.

TCRdb redid the calling of the 5' RACE reads with MiXCR, one entry per CDR3 protein. Of 100,000 to 150,000 distinct CDR3 sequences listed, more than 15% were seen once; the top ten hold roughly 30%. Antigens for these TCRs are unknown. Sequencing was performed on blood, either unsorted or a sorted T cell fraction (not recorded which). The receptor set was obtained from a male donor with ankylosing spondylitis.

This clonotype showed up many times. This rearrangement joins TRBV27 to TRBJ2-7; D is ambiguous. This CDR3 region has 15 residues. CDR1 is MNHEY, CDR2 SMNVEV, per germline (reference sequence). V lost 1 base and J lost 0, with 10 bases in between. The CDR3 region is CASSLFGGSSYEQYF. CDR3 nucleotides: TGTGCCAGCAGTTTATTTGGCGGAAGCTCCTACGAGCAGTACTTC.

This clonotype was detected a few times. This chain joins TRBV7-9 and TRBJ2-2, with 8 bases that match TRBD2. The ends lost 3 bases at V and 4 bases at J; junction bases unmatched: 4. This CDR3 spans 15 amino acids. Germline V gene data show CDR1 as SEHNR and CDR2 as FQNEAQ (reference sequence). The DNA of the CDR3 is TGTGCCAGCAGCTTGACTAGCGAGCGCACCGGGGAGCTGTTTTTT. This gives the protein CASSLTSERTGELFF.

This clonotype was counted only a few times. V and J are TRBV14 and TRBJ2-7; a possible D gene is TRBD2 (6 bases). There are 15 residues in the CDR3. The V and J ends lost 4 bases and 0 bases respectively, with 13 bases between them. CDR1 SGHDN and CDR2 FVKESK come from the germline V gene. This CDR3 is CASSPGLFFSYEQYF. The CDR3 DNA follows: TGTGCCAGCAGCCCGGGACTTTTCTTCTCCTACGAGCAGTACTTC.

The rearrangement uses TRBV29-1 and TRBJ2-2; perhaps TRBD1 as D (6 bases). The CDR3 consists of 13 residues. Per the germline V gene, CDR1 is SQVTM and CDR2 is ANQGSEA. Trimming left V 5 bases short and J 0 bases short, with 7 bases between. CDR3 nucleotides: TGCAGCGTTAGACAGGCGAACACCGGGGAGCTGTTTTTT. As protein: CSVRQANTGELFF.

The CDR3 DNA reads as TGTGCCAGCAGTGACGGGGCCGGCTACGAGCAGTACTTC. As protein: CASSDGAGYEQYF. V is TRBV25-1 and J is TRBJ2-7, with D perhaps TRBD1 or TRBD2 (5 bases each). The germline gives CDR1 MGHDK, CDR2 SYGVNS. The length of the CDR3 is 13 residues. With 3 bases removed from V and 3 bases from J, the gap between germline ends came to 9 bases.

The gene calls are TRBV4-1 and TRBJ2-1; TRBD2 matches 10 bases. Germline CDR1 is MGHRA and CDR2 is YSYEKL. The V segment lost 5 bases and the J segment 0 bases; nucleotides outside the gene matches: 4. This CDR3 is 16 amino acids long. The CDR3 DNA reads TGCGCCAGCAGCGCCCGACTAGCGGGCTCCTACAATGAGCAGTTCTTC. It translates to CASSARLAGSYNEQFF.

This chain connects TRBV29-1 to TRBJ2-1; 12 positions agree with TRBD2. Germline-derived CDR1 and CDR2 are SQVTM and ANQGSEA. Unmatched junction bases numbered 11, after V lost 3 bases and J lost 2 bases. This CDR3 has 18 amino acids. In DNA, the CDR3 is TGCAGCGTTGATTATACTAGCGGGAGGAGGGGGACCTACAATGAGCAGTTCTTC. It specifies CSVDYTSGRRGTYNEQFF.

This clonotype was counted between two and nine times. CDR3 coding DNA: TGTGCCAGCAGTTTTAGCGTCGAAACAGATACGCAGTATTTT. It specifies CASSFSVETDTQYF. The chain combines TRBV27 with TRBJ2-3; weak D call: TRBD2 (5 bases). The CDR3 covers 14 residues. CDR1 is MNHEY and CDR2 is SMNVEV in the germline V gene (reference sequence). The V and J ends lost 3 bases and 3 bases respectively, with 10 bases between them.

V is TRBV15 and J is TRBJ2-5; maybe TRBD1 (5 bases). V lost 0 bases to trimming and J lost 1 base, with 9 bases between them. The CDR3 contains 15 residues. Germline CDR1 LNHNV, CDR2 YYDKDF (reference sequence). DNA for the CDR3: TGTGCCACCAGCAGAGATGGGGCAAGCCAAGAGACCCAGTACTTC. Its translation: CATSRDGASQETQYF.

This rearrangement joins TRBV10-3 to TRBJ2-2; 7 nucleotides align to TRBD2. V dropped 2 bases and J dropped 4; count of bases not matched to a gene: 10. Germline values: CDR1 ENHRY, CDR2 SYGVKD. The CDR3 length is 17 residues. CDR3 DNA sequence: TGTGCCATCAGTGAGGCACGAGCGGGATCTTTCACCGGGGAGCTGTTTTTT. Protein sequence: CAISEARAGSFTGELFF.

This clonotype was counted only a few times. The V gene is TRBV2, the J gene TRBJ2-2; 8 bases map to TRBD1. The V segment lost 10 bases and the J segment 1 base; nucleotides outside the gene matches: 8. The CDR3 consists of 15 residues. The germline CDR1 and CDR2 sequences are SNHLY and FYNNEI. As DNA, the CDR3 is TGTGCCACCATGGGGACAGGCAAGAACACCGGGGAGCTGTTTTTT. Translated: CATMGTGKNTGELFF.

There are a few counts of this clonotype. The chain has TRBV27 and TRBJ1-1; 7 bases map to TRBD1. The germline V gene has CDR1 MNHEY and CDR2 SMNVEV (reference sequence). Trimming at V came to 8 bases and at J to 6 bases, leaving 3 bases not matched to a gene. This CDR3 comprises 11 residues. CDR3 bases: TGTGCCAGCGGGACAGTCCCTGAAGCTTTCTTT. This encodes CASGTVPEAFF.

The chain combines TRBV2 with TRBJ2-7; possible D gene TRBD1, 6 bases. The length of the CDR3 is 14 residues. From germline, CDR1 is SNHLY and CDR2 FYNNEI. Trimming stripped 1 base from V and 3 bases from J, with 10 bases between. The CDR3: CASSEVGADYEQYF. The CDR3 DNA is TGTGCCAGCAGTGAAGTGGGGGCCGACTACGAGCAGTACTTC.

This clonotype was seen only a few times. This chain uses TRBV4-1 with TRBJ2-5; TRBD2 matches at 9 bases. V shed 3 bases and J 1 base; nucleotides not matched to a gene: 6. Germline V gene lookup returns CDR1 MGHRA and CDR2 YSYEKL. The CDR3 spans 16 residues. The CDR3 sequence is CASSHSAGGLQETQYF. In DNA, the CDR3 is TGCGCCAGCAGCCACTCAGCGGGAGGACTCCAAGAGACCCAGTACTTC.

This clonotype has only a few counts. The chain joins TRBV10-3 to TRBJ2-7; D may be TRBD1 (6 bases). The V end was cut by 0 bases, the J end by 4 bases, with 13 bases between. CDR3 size: 15 residues. CDR1 is ENHRY and CDR2 is SYGVKD in the germline V gene. CDR3 sequence: CAISESGGLVYEQYF. The CDR3 DNA reads TGTGCCATCAGTGAGTCAGGGGGTTTGGTGTACGAGCAGTACTTC.

This clonotype occurred a few times. The J gene is TRBJ2-3, the V gene TRBV7-8; D not resolved. Looked up from germline, CDR1 is SGHVS and CDR2 is FQNEAQ. The germline V and J ends were trimmed by 5 bases and 0 bases, with 18 bases remaining between them. The length of the CDR3 is 17 residues. CDR3 region: CASSPPGVAASTDTQYF. DNA of the CDR3: TGTGCCAGCAGCCCCCCTGGGGTAGCAGCTAGCACAGATACGCAGTATTTT.

This clonotype was observed a few times. V gene TRBV5-4 combines with J gene TRBJ1-6; D gene unclear. CDR3 size: 13 residues. The germline CDR1 and CDR2 sequences are SGHNT and YYREEE (reference sequence). V lost 5 bases to trimming and J lost 7 bases, with 10 bases between them. The CDR3 nucleotides read TGTGCCAGCAGATACACCGGGAATTCACCCCTCCACTTT. Residues: CASRYTGNSPLHF.